The clone carrying this TCR beta chain was observed at least ten times. What it binds is unknown. The entry originates in a study of T cells after yellow fever vaccination. Study observations and caveats: Most clones from primary vaccination resurfaced after the booster (approximately 97% CD4, over 75% CD8). Abundant clonotypes from the bulk population could get into FACS-sorted repertoires as contaminants. There was a small share of clonotypes that showed up in both the CD4 and CD8 compartments.

Germline CDR1 SGHRS, CDR2 YFSETQ. V lost 0 bases, J lost 3 bases, and 2 bases stayed unmatched. The CDR3 sequence is 15 residues long. Making TCR cDNA involved 5'RACE template switching, which added UMIs and a universal primer site. TCRdb analysed the 5' RACE reads with MiXCR anew, one entry per CDR3 protein. Seen here are about 320,000 distinct CDR3 sequences, around 4.5% observed once, and the top ten hold around 19%. The chain employs TRBV5-1 and TRBJ2-5; 10 bases agree with TRBD2. The sequence was obtained from a man aged 18 to 35 who received the YFV17D yellow fever vaccine. Sequences were derived from PBMCs, sampled 15 days after the yellow fever booster vaccination. Here the CDR3 reads CASSLVLAGEETQYF. The CDR3 coding sequence is TGCGCCAGCAGCTTGGTCCTAGCGGGGGAAGAGACCCAGTACTTC.